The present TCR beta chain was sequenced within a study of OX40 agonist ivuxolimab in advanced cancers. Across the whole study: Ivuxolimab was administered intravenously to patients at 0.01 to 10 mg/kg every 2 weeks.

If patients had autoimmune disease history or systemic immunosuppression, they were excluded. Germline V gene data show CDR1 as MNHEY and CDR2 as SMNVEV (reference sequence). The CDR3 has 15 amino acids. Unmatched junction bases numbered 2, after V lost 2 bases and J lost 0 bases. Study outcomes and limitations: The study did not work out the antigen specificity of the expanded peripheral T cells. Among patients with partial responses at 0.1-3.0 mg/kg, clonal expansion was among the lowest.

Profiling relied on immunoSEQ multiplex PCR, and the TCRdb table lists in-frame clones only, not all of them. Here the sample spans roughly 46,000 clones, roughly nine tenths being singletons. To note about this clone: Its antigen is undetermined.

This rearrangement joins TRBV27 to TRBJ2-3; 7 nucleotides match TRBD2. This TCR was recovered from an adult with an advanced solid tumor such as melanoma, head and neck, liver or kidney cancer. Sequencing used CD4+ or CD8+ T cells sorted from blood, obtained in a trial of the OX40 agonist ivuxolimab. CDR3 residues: CASSLMRESTDTQYF. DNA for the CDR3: TGTGCCAGCAGTTTAATGCGGGAGAGCACAGATACGCAGTATTTT.